The 30 T cell receptor beta chains below were found in one sample sequenced in a study of CXCR3-negative and CXCR3-positive naive CD8 T cells (dated by TCRdb to between 2019 and 2020). Overall study results and their limits: Compared with CXCR3-negative naive cells, CXCR3-positive naive cells had TRB CDR3s with higher hydrophobicity (lower Kidera factor 4), lower energy, and higher strength and volume indices.

Their antigens remain unidentified. The instrument was a NextSeq 550. The Human TCR Profiling Kit (MiLaboratory) was used to prepare UMI-labeled 5' RACE TRB cDNA libraries. After the reads were reprocessed by TCRdb, one entry was made per CDR3 protein sequence, with no DNA. This sample's table has entries for around 95,000 distinct CDR3 sequences. The ten largest clones represent roughly 1.1% of the sample. Sequencing was done on a sample of naive CXCR3+ CD8+ T cells from blood. Per the publication, the cell subset or site label means: CD45RO-CCR7+CD27+CD95- naive CD8+ T cells expressing CXCR3 (TNR3+). The source of these receptors is a human donor in good health. Some clones in this sample may be carry-over from other donors' samples.

This rearrangement joins TRBV27 to TRBJ2-7; without DNA, the TCRdb call of TRBD2 cannot be checked. CDR1 and CDR2 (germline): MNHEY, SMNVEV (reference sequence). The CDR3 runs to 14 residues. The CDR3 sequence: CASSYSRDFGEQYF.

The CDR3 region is CSARDLIGMNTGELFF. V is TRBV20-1 and J is TRBJ2-2. Per the germline V gene, CDR1 is DFQATT and CDR2 is SNEGSKA (reference sequence). There are 16 residues in the CDR3.

CDR3 protein: CASRETSGGFIHNEQFF. The rearrangement joins TRBV5-1 to TRBJ2-1; the TCRdb call, TRBD2, lacks DNA for checking. Looked up from germline, CDR1 is SGHRS and CDR2 is YFSETQ. The CDR3 is 17 amino acids.

The chain combines TRBV27 with TRBJ2-3; TCRdb's D gene call, TRBD2, goes unchecked for lack of DNA. CDR3 length: 14 amino acids. Per germline, CDR1 MNHEY and CDR2 SMNVEV (reference sequence). Here the CDR3 reads CAATSGGATDTQYF.

This sequence joins TRBV21-1 and TRBJ2-5; lacking DNA, the TRBD2 call made by TCRdb goes unchecked. TRBV21-1 is reported as a pseudogene. The CDR3 has 15 residues. The CDR3: CASSVPGLNEETQYF.

The V call is TRBV18, the J call TRBJ2-1. CDR3 size: 14 residues. Germline V gives CDR1 KGHSH, CDR2 LQKENI. CDR3 amino acids: CASSPPALSDEQFF.

The chain recombines TRBV4-2 with TRBJ1-5; the TCRdb D gene call, TRBD1, has no DNA to confirm it. This CDR3 spans 15 amino acids. Germline-derived CDR1 and CDR2 are LGHNA and YNFKEQ. CDR3 sequence reads: CASSQGQGSNQPQHF.

The V and J genes are TRBV7-6 and TRBJ2-7; TCRdb picks TRBD1, but there is no DNA to check that call. The CDR3 is made up of 12 amino acids. CDR1 and CDR2 from the germline V gene are SGHVS and FNYEAQ. The CDR3 here is CASLALGGEQYF.

The V and J genes are TRBV3-2 and TRBJ2-7; TCRdb's D call, TRBD2, is unchecked because there is no DNA. TRBV3-2 is a recognized pseudogene. CDR3 length: 14 amino acids. CDR3 protein: CASSQVGGLHEQYF.

The V and J genes are TRBV29-1 and TRBJ1-2; TCRdb returns TRBD1, unconfirmable since there is no DNA. The CDR3 covers 16 residues. The germline CDR1 and CDR2 sequences are SQVTM and ANQGSEA. The CDR3 is CSVQGTLGALVHGYTF.

The chain couples TRBV7-9 to TRBJ2-2; there is no DNA to check the TCRdb D call of TRBD1. Germline lookup yields CDR1 SEHNR and CDR2 FQNEAQ (reference sequence). This CDR3 comprises 15 residues. This CDR3 reads CARPVGGTNTGELFF.

Here the CDR3 reads CSVEGPQVIRTDTQYF. This rearrangement joins TRBV29-1 to TRBJ2-3. The CDR3 runs 16 residues. Germline V gives CDR1 SQVTM, CDR2 ANQGSEA.

This chain joins TRBV7-3 and TRBJ2-7; TCRdb calls TRBD1, which cannot be checked without DNA. The germline gives CDR1 SGHTA, CDR2 FQGTGA. CDR3 size: 19 residues. The CDR3 protein is CASGIRDAWNRPQLGEQYF.

This chain uses TRBV6-5 with TRBJ1-1; TCRdb's assignment of TRBD1 cannot be checked, as there is no DNA. There are 14 residues in the CDR3. CDR1 and CDR2 (germline): MNHEY, SVGAGI. The CDR3: CASSYSSGIAEAFF.

V is TRBV28 and J is TRBJ2-1; TCRdb lists TRBD1, though no DNA is available to test this call. This CDR3 has 14 residues. Germline-derived CDR1 and CDR2 are MDHEN and SYDVKM. CDR3: CASSFARVFNEQFF.

The rearrangement links TRBV7-9 to TRBJ2-5. The CDR3 extends over 14 amino acids. From germline, CDR1 is SEHNR and CDR2 FQNEAQ (reference sequence). CDR3 amino acids: CASSLVTAQETQYF. Full variable domain (missing parts from reference TRBV7-9 and TRBJ2-5): DTGVSQNPRHKITKRGQNVTFRCDPISEHNRLYWYRQTLGQGPEFLTYFQNEAQLEKSRLLSDRFSAERPKGSFSTLEIQRTEQGDSAMYLCASSLVTAQETQYFGPGTRLLVL.

The V call is TRBV23-1, the J call TRBJ2-3. TRBV23-1 belongs to the ORF category, with a function that is uncertain. This CDR3 spans 13 amino acids. This CDR3 is CASSQPLGDTQYF.

The genes are TRBV7-2 and TRBJ2-5; the D call of TRBD1 rests on TCRdb alone, since no DNA is present to check it. CDR3 length: 15 amino acids. The germline V gene encodes CDR1 SGHTA and CDR2 FQGNSA. Here the CDR3 reads CASSLGQFSQETQYF.

The J gene is TRBJ2-7, the V gene TRBV29-1; TCRdb names TRBD2, which stays unverified in the absence of DNA. The CDR3 loop spans 13 amino acids. In germline, CDR1 is SQVTM, CDR2 ANQGSEA. Here the CDR3 reads CSVEGVEGDEQYF.

The chain links TRBV12-3 or TRBV12-4 to TRBJ2-3; as DNA is missing, the TRBD1 call by TCRdb cannot be tested. The CDR3 sequence is 15 residues long. The CDR3 reads CASSYGDRGTDTQYF.

V is TRBV10-3 and J is TRBJ2-1; TCRdb calls TRBD1, which cannot be checked without DNA. This CDR3 spans 15 amino acids. Germline lookup yields CDR1 ENHRY and CDR2 SYGVKD. The CDR3 reads CAISMQGPHYNEQFF.

The chain is built from TRBV4-3 and TRBJ1-1; with no DNA, the TCRdb D assignment of TRBD1 cannot be verified. This CDR3 has 17 amino acids. CDR1 is LGHNA and CDR2 is YSLEER in the germline V gene. CDR3 protein: CASSQDPAGAGNTEAFF.

The chain joins TRBV6-5 to TRBJ2-7; the D gene TCRdb calls, TRBD2, cannot be checked with no DNA. Germline CDR1 is MNHEY and CDR2 is SVGAGI. CDR3 length equals 15 residues. CDR3: CASSPPVEGFREQYF.

J is TRBJ1-4 and V is TRBV7-2; the D call of TRBD1 rests on TCRdb alone, since no DNA is present to check it. This CDR3 spans 15 amino acids. Germline loops: CDR1 SGHTA, CDR2 FQGNSA. This chain's CDR3 is CASSPPGWGNEKLFF.

The chain uses TRBV29-1 and TRBJ2-1; TCRdb names TRBD1, which stays unverified in the absence of DNA. Germline assignment: CDR1 SQVTM and CDR2 ANQGSEA. CDR3 length: 11 amino acids. The CDR3 spells CRVDSLSEQFF.

The genes are TRBV4-1 and TRBJ2-7; absent DNA, TCRdb's TRBD2 call cannot be checked. Germline V gene lookup returns CDR1 MGHRA and CDR2 YSYEKL. This CDR3 has 16 residues. The CDR3 reads CASSQDPTSVHYEQYF.

The J gene is TRBJ1-1, the V gene TRBV27. CDR1 MNHEY and CDR2 SMNVEV come from the germline V gene (reference sequence). The CDR3 is 11 amino acids. This chain's CDR3 is CASSVGVEAFF.

V is TRBV7-9 and J is TRBJ2-7; TCRdb's D call of TRBD1 is untestable without DNA. The CDR3 is made up of 14 amino acids. The V gene's germline CDR1 is SEHNR and CDR2 FQNEAQ (reference sequence). This CDR3 reads CASSPRDRAYEQYF.

The chain employs TRBV28 and TRBJ1-4. The CDR3 is made up of 13 amino acids. Per the germline V gene, CDR1 is MDHEN and CDR2 is SYDVKM. The CDR3: CASSAGRAEKLFF. The variable domain in full, completed from reference TRBV28 and TRBJ1-4, reads DVKVTQSSRYLVKRTGEKVFLECVQDMDHENMFWYRQDPGLGLRLIYFSYDVKMKEKGDIPEGYSVSREKKERFSLILESASTNQTSMYLCASSAGRAEKLFFGSGTQLSVL.

The CDR3 sequence is CARSLSGEQYF. The chain has TRBV11-3 and TRBJ2-7. The CDR3 consists of 11 residues. Germline V gene data show CDR1 as SGHNT and CDR2 as YENEEA.